The present TCR beta chain was sequenced within a study of cytomegalovirus exposure and HLA in healthy donors. With regard to this clone: Its antigen is as yet unknown.

Notes on the study in general: Association with HLA alleles at 0.05 false discovery rate was found for about 17,000 TCR beta sequences in a later analysis.

This CDR3 region has 14 residues. J was trimmed by 4 bases and V by 2 bases; bases with no gene match: 4. Germline V lookup: CDR1 LGHNA, CDR2 YNFKEQ. The PCR used 60 Vbeta and 13 Jbeta primers. Method: immunoSEQ multiplex PCR; TCRdb's copy keeps in-frame clones and lacks some. The top ten hold roughly 1.4% of the sample, which has 180,000 or so clones, around 80% seen once. This chain joins TRBV4-2 and TRBJ1-2; TRBD1 matches 7 bases. The sample comprised PBMCs. The TCR sequence derives from a man between 18 and 29 years old in good health and CMV-seronegative. The CDR3 here is CASSQPGQLYGYTF. Written as DNA, the CDR3 is TGTGCCAGCAGCCAACCGGGACAGCTCTATGGCTACACCTTC.